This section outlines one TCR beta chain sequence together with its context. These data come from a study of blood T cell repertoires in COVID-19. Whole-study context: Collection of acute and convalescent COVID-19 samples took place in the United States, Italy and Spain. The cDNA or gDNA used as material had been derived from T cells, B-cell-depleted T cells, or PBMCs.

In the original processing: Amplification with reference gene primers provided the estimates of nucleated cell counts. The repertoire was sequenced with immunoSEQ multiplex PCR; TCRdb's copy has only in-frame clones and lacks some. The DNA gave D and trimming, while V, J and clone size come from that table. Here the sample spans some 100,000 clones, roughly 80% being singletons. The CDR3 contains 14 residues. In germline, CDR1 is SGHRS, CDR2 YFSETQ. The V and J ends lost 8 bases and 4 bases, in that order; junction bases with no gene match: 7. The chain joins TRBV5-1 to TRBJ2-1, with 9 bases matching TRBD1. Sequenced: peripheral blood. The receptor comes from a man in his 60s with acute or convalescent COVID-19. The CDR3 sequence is CASSRDRVYNEQFF. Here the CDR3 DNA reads TGCGCCAGTAGCCGGGACAGGGTTTACAATGAGCAGTTCTTC.